This T cell receptor (beta chain) was obtained from a study of T-cell reconstitution after alpha-beta-depleted transplantation in children. General study findings and limits: Roughly two months post-transplant, alpha-beta T cells reportedly originated from several hundred graft clones that had expanded. TCRbeta diversity was high at day 60 in some patients (a result of surviving recipient T cells and thymic progenitors). The main origin of T-cell counts and diversity one year after transplant was newly produced T cells.

Preparing the TCRbeta library involved the use of unique molecular identifiers. TCRdb used MiXCR to reprocess the PCR reads, holding one entry per CDR3 protein. The table lists about 580,000 distinct CDR3 sequences, approximately 22% of them singletons. Per germline, CDR1 SGHVS and CDR2 FQNEAQ. V lost 5 bases and J lost 5; bases outside the gene matches: 7. The CDR3 is 14 amino acids. This clonotype showed up just a few times. The antigen is unknown. The sequence came from a boy less than two years old who had a stem cell transplant for acute myeloid leukemia, so the T cells may come from the graft donor. Sequenced here: PBMCs, mostly from graft donor cells, sampled 360 days after TCRalphabeta/CD19-depleted stem cell transplant. This chain joins TRBV7-8 and TRBJ2-5; 8 nucleotides agree with TRBD2. CDR3 sequence (DNA): TGTGCCAGCAGCCCGGGACTAGTTGCGGAGACCCAGTACTTC. The encoded protein is CASSPGLVAETQYF.